The subject of this entry is one TCR beta chain. Antigen specificity is unknown. The data derive from a study of cytomegalovirus exposure and HLA in healthy donors. Whole-study results and caveats: Compared with the roughly 700-donor mean, an Asian-associated ancestry cluster reportedly had fewer N-insertions, according to a later analysis.

This CDR3 comprises 14 residues. Per germline, CDR1 MGHDK and CDR2 SYGVNS. V was pared by 8 bases and J by 2 bases, with 6 bases of the junction left unmatched. PCR primers comprised 60 Vbeta and 13 Jbeta primers. Clones were sequenced by immunoSEQ multiplex PCR, and TCRdb holds only the in-frame ones, with some missing. The profile covers about 79,000 clones, with 65% to 75% appearing a single time and under 10% taken by the ten largest. The sample comprised PBMCs. This clonotype was obtained from a man aged 35 to 55 in good health and CMV-seropositive. The V and J genes are TRBV25-1 and TRBJ1-2; TRBD1 agrees at 9 bases. The DNA for the CDR3 is TGTGCCAGCGCTACCGGGACAGGGAACTATGGCTACACCTTC. It is translated as CASATGTGNYGYTF.